The 11 T cell receptor beta chains below come from one sample, sequenced in a study of blood T cells in healthy people across ages. A sample-barcoded 5' primer and a J-beta primer mix were used in a second PCR of roughly 7 to 12 cycles. One entry per CDR3 protein, called by TCRdb with MiXCR from the 5' RACE reads. The sample holds about 2 million distinct CDR3 sequences, less than 50% seen once. Sample: blood. The source of these receptors is a woman aged 40 to 50 in good health.

This rearrangement joins TRBV11-2 to TRBJ2-2; 10 bases line up with TRBD2. This CDR3 has 17 amino acids. Germline CDR1 reads SGHAT; CDR2 reads FQNNGV. The V and J ends lost 7 bases and 5 bases, in that order; junction bases with no gene match: 13. The CDR3 nucleotides read TGTGCCAGCACCTCCCTAGGTCAGCGGGGGGGTACCGGGGAGCTGTTTTTT. Protein product: CASTSLGQRGGTGELFF.

This clonotype has just a few counts. The rearrangement uses TRBV25-1 and TRBJ2-7; D possibly matches TRBD1 or TRBD2 (5 bases each). The CDR3 consists of 13 residues. Germline V gives CDR1 MGHDK, CDR2 SYGVNS. V lost 7 bases, J lost 5 bases, and 15 bases lay in between. As DNA, the CDR3 is TGTGCCAGCACCGGGACCCCTACCCACGAGCAGTACTTC. Translating it yields CASTGTPTHEQYF.

The rearrangement links TRBV5-1 to TRBJ2-4; D is tentatively TRBD1 or TRBD2 (5 bases each). Matching the DNA end better, TRBJ2-7 makes the J call doubtful. The germline CDR1 and CDR2 sequences are SGHRS and YFSETQ. The CDR3 extends over 15 amino acids. In DNA, the CDR3 is TGCGCCAGCAGCTTGGACAGGACTCAAACCTGCGAGCAGTACTTC. This codes for CASSLDRTQTCEQYF.

The rearrangement links TRBV5-1 to TRBJ1-4; 11 nucleotides match TRBD1. This CDR3 is built from 16 residues. Germline trimming cut 4 bases from V and 7 bases from J; bases unmatched to any gene: 9. The germline V gene encodes CDR1 SGHRS and CDR2 YFSETQ. The CDR3: CASSAPGTGGSEKLFF. CDR3 nucleotides: TGCGCCAGCAGCGCCCCCGGGACAGGGGGAAGTGAAAAACTGTTTTTT.

The chain is built from TRBV6-2 or TRBV6-3 and TRBJ2-4, with D possibly matching TRBD2 (5 bases). Germline loops: CDR1 MNHEY, CDR2 SVGEGT. V lost 5 bases and J lost 6, with 14 bases in between. The CDR3 length is 14 residues. The CDR3 here is CASSTGWERNIQYF. CDR3 bases: TGTGCCAGCAGTACGGGGTGGGAGAGAAACATTCAGTACTTC.

The chain joins TRBV28 to TRBJ2-1, with D perhaps matching TRBD1 or TRBD2 (5 bases each). Germline assignment: CDR1 MDHEN and CDR2 SYDVKM. The CDR3 consists of 17 residues. V was pared by 3 bases and J by 0 bases, with 15 bases between. The CDR3, as DNA: TGTGCCAGCAGTTTTCCCCCACCAGGGAGCTCCTACAATGAGCAGTTCTTC. Translated: CASSFPPPGSSYNEQFF.

This clonotype was picked up a small number of times. The chain carries TRBV4-2 and TRBJ2-7; 7 bases are shared with TRBD1. This CDR3 is built from 15 residues. The ends lost 1 base at V and 3 bases at J; junction bases unmatched: 6. The germline CDR1 and CDR2 sequences are LGHNA and YNFKEQ. CDR3 in amino acids: CASSQGGGQDYEQYF. In DNA form, the CDR3 reads TGTGCCAGCAGCCAAGGGGGCGGACAGGACTACGAGCAGTACTTC.

This clonotype showed up just a few times. This chain joins TRBV7-2 and TRBJ2-4; D is possibly TRBD2 (6 bases). The end of the DNA is better explained by TRBJ2-7, so the J call may be wrong. Germline V CDR1 and CDR2: SGHTA, FQGNSA. The CDR3 is made up of 13 amino acids. The CDR3 sequence is CASSLWGDSEQYF. The CDR3 DNA reads TGTGCCAGCAGCTTATGGGGGGATTCCGAGCAGTACTTC.

This chain uses TRBV7-2 with TRBJ2-3; D remains unclear. This CDR3 comprises 14 residues. Germline CDR1 and CDR2: SGHTA and FQGNSA. The V and J ends lost 3 bases and 2 bases respectively, with 9 bases between them. CDR3 in DNA: TGTGCCAGCAGCTTGGATCTGACCACAGATACGCAGTATTTT. Translation: CASSLDLTTDTQYF.

This clonotype was seen a handful of times. This chain uses TRBV5-1 with TRBJ1-2, with 11 nucleotides matching TRBD1. With V trimmed by 0 bases and J by 6 bases, 4 bases remained unmatched. Germline CDR1 SGHRS, CDR2 YFSETQ. The CDR3 loop spans 15 amino acids. This CDR3 reads CASSLEGTGGDGYTF. The CDR3 DNA reads TGCGCCAGCAGCTTGGAGGGGACAGGGGGAGATGGCTACACCTTC.

This clonotype was observed a handful of times. This chain uses TRBV11-2 with TRBJ2-4; 8 nucleotides align to TRBD2. The CDR3 consists of 17 residues. V gave up 1 base and J gave up 0 bases; unmatched junction bases: 5. CDR1 and CDR2 from the germline V gene are SGHAT and FQNNGV. The CDR3 region is CASSLVWRGEAKNIQYF. The CDR3 DNA follows: TGTGCCAGCAGCTTAGTCTGGCGGGGGGAAGCCAAAAACATTCAGTACTTC.